What follows describes a single T cell receptor (beta chain). The antigen is not known. Sequencing used immunoSEQ multiplex PCR; TCRdb keeps in-frame clones, though not all of them. The sample lists more than 500,000 clones; 85% to 95% were seen once. CD45RO-negative cells were positively selected for CCR7, leaving out terminally differentiated effector memory CD45RA+ cells. The data stem from a study of shared clonotypes between healthy human individuals. General study results and limits: Only blood underwent sampling, and tissue repertoires likely differ.

Trimming took 5 bases from V and 3 from J, leaving 11 bases between them. CDR1 is SGHAT and CDR2 is FQNNGV in the germline V gene. The length of the CDR3 is 14 residues. The sequence was obtained from a woman aged 30 to 39 in good health. The gene calls are TRBV11-2 and TRBJ2-1; possible D gene TRBD2, 6 bases. Sequences were obtained from naive CD8+ T cells sorted from blood. The CDR3 sequence: CASSARLGYNEQFF. CDR3 DNA: TGTGCCAGCAGCGCTCGACTAGGCTACAATGAGCAGTTCTTC. The full variable domain, completed using reference TRBV11-2 and TRBJ2-1, is EAGVAQSPRYKIIEKRQSVAFWCNPISGHATLYWYQQILGQGPKLLIQFQNNGVVDDSQLPKDRFSAERLKGVDSTLKIQPAKLEDSAVYLCASSARLGYNEQFFGPGTRLTVL.